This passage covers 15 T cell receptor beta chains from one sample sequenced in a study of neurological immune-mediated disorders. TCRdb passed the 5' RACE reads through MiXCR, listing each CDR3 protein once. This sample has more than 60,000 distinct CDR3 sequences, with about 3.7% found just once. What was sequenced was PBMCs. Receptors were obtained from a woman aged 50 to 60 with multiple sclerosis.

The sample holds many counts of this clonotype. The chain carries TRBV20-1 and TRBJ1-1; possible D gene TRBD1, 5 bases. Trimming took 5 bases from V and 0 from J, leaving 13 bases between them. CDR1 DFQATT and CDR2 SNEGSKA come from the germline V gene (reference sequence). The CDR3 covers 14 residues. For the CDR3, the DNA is TGCAGTGCTGCAAGACAGCACCTGAACACTGAAGCTTTCTTT. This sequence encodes CSAARQHLNTEAFF.

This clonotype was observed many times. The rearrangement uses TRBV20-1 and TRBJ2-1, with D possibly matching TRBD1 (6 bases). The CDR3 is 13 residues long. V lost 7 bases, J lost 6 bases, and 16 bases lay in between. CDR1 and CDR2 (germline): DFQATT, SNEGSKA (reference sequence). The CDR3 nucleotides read TGCAGTGTGGACGGGCAGGGGCTCAATGAGCAGTTCTTC. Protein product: CSVDGQGLNEQFF.

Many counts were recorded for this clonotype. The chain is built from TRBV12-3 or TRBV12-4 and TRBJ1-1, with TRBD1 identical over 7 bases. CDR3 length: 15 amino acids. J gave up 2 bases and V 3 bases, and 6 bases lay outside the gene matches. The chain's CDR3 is CASSFTGATNTEAFF. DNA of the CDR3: TGTGCCAGCAGTTTTACAGGGGCGACAAACACTGAAGCTTTCTTT.

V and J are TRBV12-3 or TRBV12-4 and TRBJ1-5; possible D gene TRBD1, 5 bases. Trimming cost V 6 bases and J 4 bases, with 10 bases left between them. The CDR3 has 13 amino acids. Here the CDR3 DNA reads TGTGCCAGCAGGTCGACAGTTAATCAGCCCCAGCATTTT. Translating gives CASRSTVNQPQHF.

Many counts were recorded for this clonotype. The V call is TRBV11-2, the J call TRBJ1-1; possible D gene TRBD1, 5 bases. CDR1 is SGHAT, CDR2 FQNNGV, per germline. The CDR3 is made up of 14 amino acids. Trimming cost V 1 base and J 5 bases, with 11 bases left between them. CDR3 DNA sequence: TGTGCCAGCAGCTTAGTGGGGCCGAGGACTGAAGCTTTCTTT. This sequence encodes CASSLVGPRTEAFF.

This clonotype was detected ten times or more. DNA for the CDR3: TGCGCCAGCAGCTTGGGGGGGCGCACAGATACGCAGTATTTT. It translates to CASSLGGRTDTQYF. The J gene is TRBJ2-3, the V gene TRBV5-1, with D maybe TRBD1 (6 bases). The CDR3 extends over 14 amino acids. Germline V CDR1 and CDR2: SGHRS, YFSETQ. V lost 0 bases and J lost 1, with 6 bases in between. The whole variable domain, remainder taken from reference TRBV5-1 and TRBJ2-3, is KAGVTQTPRYLIKTRGQQVTLSCSPISGHRSVSWYQQTPGQGLQFLFEYFSETQRNKGNFPGRFSGRQFSNSRSEMNVSTLELGDSALYLCASSLGGRTDTQYFGPGTRLTVL.

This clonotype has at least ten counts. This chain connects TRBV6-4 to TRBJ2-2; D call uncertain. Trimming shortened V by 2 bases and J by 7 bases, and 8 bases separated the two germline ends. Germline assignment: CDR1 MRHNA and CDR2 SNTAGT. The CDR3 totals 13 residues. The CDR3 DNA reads TGTGCCAGCAGTGACGGGGAACTCGGGGAGCTGTTTTTT. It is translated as CASSDGELGELFF.

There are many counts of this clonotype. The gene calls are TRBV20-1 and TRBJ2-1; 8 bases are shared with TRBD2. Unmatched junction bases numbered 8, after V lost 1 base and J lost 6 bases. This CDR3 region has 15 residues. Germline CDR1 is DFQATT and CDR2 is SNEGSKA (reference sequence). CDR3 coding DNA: TGCAGTGCTAGAGTTTTCGGGACTAGTGGCAATGAGCAGTTCTTC. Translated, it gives CSARVFGTSGNEQFF.

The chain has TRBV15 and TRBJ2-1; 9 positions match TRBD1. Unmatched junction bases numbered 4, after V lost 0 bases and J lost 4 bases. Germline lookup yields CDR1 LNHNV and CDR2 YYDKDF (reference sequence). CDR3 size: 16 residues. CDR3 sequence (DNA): TGTGCCACCAGCAGAGATTTAGGGACAGGGTACAATGAGCAGTTCTTC. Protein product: CATSRDLGTGYNEQFF.

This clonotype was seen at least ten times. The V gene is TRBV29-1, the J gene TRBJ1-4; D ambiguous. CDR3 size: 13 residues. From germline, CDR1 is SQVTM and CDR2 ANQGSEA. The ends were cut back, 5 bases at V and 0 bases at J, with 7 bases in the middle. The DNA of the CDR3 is TGCAGCGTTTGGTTCGCAACTAATGAAAAACTGTTTTTT. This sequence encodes CSVWFATNEKLFF.

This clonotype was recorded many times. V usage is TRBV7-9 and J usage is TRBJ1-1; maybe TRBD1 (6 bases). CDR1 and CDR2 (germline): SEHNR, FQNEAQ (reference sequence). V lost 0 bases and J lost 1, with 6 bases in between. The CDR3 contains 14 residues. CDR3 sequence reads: CASSLAGGNTEAFF. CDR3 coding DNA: TGTGCCAGCAGCTTAGCAGGGGGGAACACTGAAGCTTTCTTT.

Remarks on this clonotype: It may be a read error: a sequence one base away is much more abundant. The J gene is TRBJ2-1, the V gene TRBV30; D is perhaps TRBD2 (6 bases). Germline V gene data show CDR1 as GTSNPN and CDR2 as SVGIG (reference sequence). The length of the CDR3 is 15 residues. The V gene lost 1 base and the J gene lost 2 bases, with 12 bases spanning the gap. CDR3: CAWSAGSRTYNEQFF. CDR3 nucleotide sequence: TGTGCCTGGAGTGCCGGGAGTCGCACCTACAATGAGCAGTTCTTC.

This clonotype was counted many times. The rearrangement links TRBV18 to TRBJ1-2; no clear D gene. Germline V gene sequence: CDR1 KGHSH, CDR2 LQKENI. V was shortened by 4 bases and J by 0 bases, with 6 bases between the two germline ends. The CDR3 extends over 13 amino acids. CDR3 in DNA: TGTGCCAGCTCACAGGGCCCTAACTATGGCTACACCTTC. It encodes CASSQGPNYGYTF.

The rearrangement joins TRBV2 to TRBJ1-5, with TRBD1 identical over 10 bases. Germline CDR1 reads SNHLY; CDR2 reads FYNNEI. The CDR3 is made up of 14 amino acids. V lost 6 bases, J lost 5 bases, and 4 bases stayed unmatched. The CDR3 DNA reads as TGTGCCAGCAGCCGGGACAGGGGAGATCAGCCCCAGCATTTT. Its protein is CASSRDRGDQPQHF.

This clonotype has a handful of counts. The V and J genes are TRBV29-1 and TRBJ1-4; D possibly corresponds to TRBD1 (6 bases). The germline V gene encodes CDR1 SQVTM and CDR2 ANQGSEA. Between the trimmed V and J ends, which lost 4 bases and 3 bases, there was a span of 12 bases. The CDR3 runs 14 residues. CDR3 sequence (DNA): TGCAGCGTTGTTTTGGGGACACCTAATGAAAAACTGTTTTTT. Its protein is CSVVLGTPNEKLFF.